These 25 T cell receptor beta chains were all obtained from the same sample, sequenced in a study of beta chain features in type 1 diabetes. Isolated RNA was reverse transcribed in full, so expressed TCRB transcripts were sequenced. Libraries were prepared by immunoSEQ multiplex PCR; TCRdb keeps only in-frame clonotypes and omits some of them. The sample shows 130,000 or so clones, 17% of them seen only once. Overall study findings and caveats: Type 1 diabetes patients had TCRB CDR3s that were shorter (moderately but significantly so) in all four CD4+ subsets.

For these receptors, no antigen is known. Sequencing was done on a sample of central memory CD4+ T cells from blood. These receptors all stem from a man between 18 and 35 years old with type 1 diabetes.

V is TRBV19 and J is TRBJ1-1, with a tentative D call TRBD1 (5 bases). The CDR3 has 13 amino acids. V was shortened by 5 bases and J by 4 bases, with 11 bases between the two germline ends. Germline lookup yields CDR1 LNHDA and CDR2 SQIVND (reference sequence). The CDR3: CASSSYRSTEAFF. The CDR3 region has the DNA TGTGCCAGTAGTTCTTACAGGTCCACTGAAGCTTTCTTT.

This clone appeared a few times. The V call is TRBV28, the J call TRBJ2-1, with a tentative D call TRBD1 (6 bases). The CDR3 spans 13 residues. V was shortened by 2 bases and J by 7 bases, with 9 bases between the two germline ends. Germline CDR1 and CDR2: MDHEN and SYDVKM. The CDR3 reads CASSLPQGNEQFF. For the CDR3, the DNA is TGTGCCAGCAGTTTACCTCAGGGGAATGAGCAGTTCTTC.

The chain couples TRBV5-4 to TRBJ2-5; TRBD2 might be the D (6 bases). The ends were cut back, 1 base at V and 4 bases at J, with 11 bases in the middle. Germline lookup yields CDR1 SGHNT and CDR2 YYREEE (reference sequence). CDR3 length equals 14 residues. The CDR3 reads CASSLMGGIETQYF. CDR3 bases: TGTGCCAGCAGCTTGATGGGCGGGATAGAGACCCAGTACTTC.

This clone appeared a few times. The chain joins TRBV28 to TRBJ2-7; TRBD2 aligns across 9 bases. The J segment lost 2 bases and the V segment lost 5 bases, leaving 16 bases of the junction unmatched. The germline V gene has CDR1 MDHEN and CDR2 SYDVKM. CDR3 length equals 18 residues. CDR3 DNA: TGTGCCAGCAGTGCACTAGCGGGCCGTACCCAAGTTCCCTACGAGCAGTACTTC. The encoded protein is CASSALAGRTQVPYEQYF.

This chain links TRBV27 with TRBJ2-6; D is uncertain. Trimming took off 2 bases at V and 0 bases at J, with 14 bases between the two ends. Per the germline V gene, CDR1 is MNHEY and CDR2 is SMNVEV (reference sequence). The CDR3 consists of 18 residues. As DNA, the CDR3 is TGTGCCAGCAGTTTAGTCGGCAACGGGCCCTCTGGGGCCAACGTCCTGACTTTC. This encodes CASSLVGNGPSGANVLTF.

This clone was counted a few times. This chain uses TRBV4-2 with TRBJ2-4, with 9 bases lining up with TRBD2. CDR1 LGHNA and CDR2 YNFKEQ come from the germline V gene. The CDR3 covers 17 residues. Trimming removed 0 bases from V and 6 bases from J; junction bases left unmatched: 9. CDR3 region: CASSQDVGGLALNIQYF. CDR3 DNA: TGTGCCAGCAGCCAAGATGTAGGGGGACTAGCTTTAAACATTCAGTACTTC.

A few counts support this clone. The chain recombines TRBV4-1 with TRBJ2-1, with D unclear. This CDR3 has 16 residues. Germline V gives CDR1 MGHRA, CDR2 YSYEKL. With 0 bases removed from V and 1 base from J, the gap between germline ends came to 10 bases. The CDR3 bases are TGCGCCAGCAGCCAAGAACCCTCAGGTTCCTACAATGAGCAGTTCTTC. This codes for CASSQEPSGSYNEQFF.

V is TRBV29-1 and J is TRBJ1-1, with 7 nucleotides matching TRBD1. J lost 1 base, V lost 4 bases, and 6 bases had no gene match. The CDR3 has 14 amino acids. CDR1 SQVTM and CDR2 ANQGSEA come from the germline V gene. The CDR3 DNA reads as TGCAGCGTTGGGTCGGGACAGAGGAACACTGAAGCTTTCTTT. Its protein is CSVGSGQRNTEAFF.

The V and J genes are TRBV27 and TRBJ2-6, with D unclear. Germline loops: CDR1 MNHEY, CDR2 SMNVEV (reference sequence). The CDR3 has 16 amino acids. V was clipped by 2 bases and J by 2 bases, with 10 bases between them. The chain's CDR3 is CASSLIPPPGANVLTF. For the CDR3, the DNA is TGTGCCAGCAGTTTAATCCCCCCCCCTGGGGCCAACGTCCTGACTTTC.

The V call is TRBV5-4, the J call TRBJ2-1; no reliable D call. The germline CDR1 and CDR2 sequences are SGHNT and YYREEE (reference sequence). V was trimmed by 2 bases and J by 2 bases, leaving 11 bases between them. This CDR3 has 15 amino acids. CDR3 sequence reads: CASSLELGTYNEQFF. CDR3 nucleotides: TGTGCCAGCAGCTTAGAGCTAGGAACCTACAATGAGCAGTTCTTC.

This clone has more than one count but fewer than ten. The J gene is TRBJ2-1, the V gene TRBV7-2, with D tentatively TRBD1 or TRBD2 (6 bases each). The germline CDR1 and CDR2 sequences are SGHTA and FQGNSA. The length of the CDR3 is 13 residues. Trimming cost V 1 base and J 10 bases, with 11 bases left between them. CDR3 in amino acids: CASSLEGGREQFF. Written as DNA, the CDR3 is TGTGCCAGCAGCTTAGAGGGGGGACGCGAGCAGTTCTTC. Combining the CDR3 with reference TRBV7-2 and TRBJ2-1 gives the whole variable domain GAGVSQSPSNKVTEKGKDVELRCDPISGHTALYWYRQSLGQGLEFLIYFQGNSAPDKSGLPSDRFSAERTGGSVSTLTIQRTQQEDSAVYLCASSLEGGREQFFGPGTRLTVL.

V usage is TRBV29-1 and J usage is TRBJ1-1, with D tentatively TRBD1 (6 bases). Germline CDR1 reads SQVTM; CDR2 reads ANQGSEA. The V end lost 8 bases, the J end lost 4 bases, and 17 bases lay between the germline ends. The CDR3 is 13 residues long. The CDR3 spells CSTEGWGATEAFF. CDR3 in DNA: TGCAGCACTGAAGGGTGGGGGGCCACTGAAGCTTTCTTT.

V gene TRBV29-1 combines with J gene TRBJ2-7, with a weak D call TRBD1 (7 bases). V was cut by 5 bases and J by 6 bases, with 17 bases left in between. The CDR3 runs to 13 residues. The germline gives CDR1 SQVTM, CDR2 ANQGSEA. As DNA, the CDR3 is TGCAGCGTTTTGAAAGTCCAGGGGGGCGAGCAGTACTTC. This gives the protein CSVLKVQGGEQYF.

Remarks on this clone: This sequence is one base from a far larger clone and is likely a read error. The chain employs TRBV9 and TRBJ1-1; D not certain. CDR1 and CDR2 from the germline V gene are SGDLS and YYNGEE. The CDR3 is made up of 15 amino acids. The CDR3 here is CASSRTTAENTEASF. For the CDR3, the DNA is TGTGCCAGCAGCCGAACCACAGCGGAGAACACTGAAGCTTCCTTT.

Comments on this clone: The same CDR3 is also encoded by other DNA sequences in this sample. The rearrangement joins TRBV29-1 to TRBJ2-6; TRBD1 is a possible D gene (6 bases). CDR1 is SQVTM, CDR2 ANQGSEA, per germline. V lost 4 bases and J 4 bases, leaving 8 bases between the germline ends. The length of the CDR3 is 13 residues. CDR3 residues: CSVGQAGANVLTF. The DNA for the CDR3 is TGCAGCGTTGGACAGGCGGGGGCCAACGTCCTGACTTTC.

Only a few counts were recorded for this clone. The chain carries TRBV5-6 and TRBJ2-3; D not certain. V was pared by 0 bases and J by 2 bases, with 13 bases between. From germline, CDR1 is SGHDT and CDR2 YYEEEE. The CDR3 runs 16 residues. The CDR3, as DNA: TGTGCCAGCAGCTTGGGCGGTAGCTCGTACACAGATACGCAGTATTTT. Translation: CASSLGGSSYTDTQYF.

A remark on this clone: The DNA is omitted, as the CDR3 cannot be located on it reliably, and the CDR3 follows TCRdb's listing. The chain employs TRBV5-6 and TRBJ1-4; the table names TRBD1, a call not compared with the DNA. Germline CDR1 is SGHDT and CDR2 is YYEEEE. The CDR3 comprises 16 residues, both ends counted. Here the CDR3 reads CASSSRVDRGRKNCFF.

The chain couples TRBV29-1 to TRBJ1-1, with D tentatively TRBD1 (6 bases). With 3 bases removed from V and 4 bases from J, the gap between germline ends came to 12 bases. In germline, CDR1 is SQVTM, CDR2 ANQGSEA. The CDR3 covers 13 residues. CDR3 amino acids: CSVDQGRSTEAFF. The CDR3 DNA follows: TGCAGCGTTGACCAGGGGCGCAGCACTGAAGCTTTCTTT.

In this sample, this clone turned up a few times. The V call is TRBV4-3, the J call TRBJ1-2; D not resolved. The CDR3 consists of 15 residues. Trimming took 1 base from V and 6 from J, leaving 15 bases between them. Germline values: CDR1 LGHNA, CDR2 YSLEER. CDR3 nucleotides: TGCGCCAGCAGCCAAGTCGGCGGGCAGACGAATGGCTACACCTTC. Protein sequence: CASSQVGGQTNGYTF.

A few counts support this clone. The chain couples TRBV29-1 to TRBJ1-1; 9 bases align to TRBD1. This CDR3 has 13 amino acids. Germline CDR1 and CDR2: SQVTM and ANQGSEA. V shed 7 bases and J 6 bases; nucleotides not matched to a gene: 9. The CDR3 reads CSAGGTGSAEAFF. CDR3 sequence (DNA): TGCAGCGCTGGGGGGACAGGGAGCGCTGAAGCTTTCTTT.

The CDR3, as DNA: TGTGCCAGCTCACTCGACCGCCGTTCGGGGGCCAACGTCCTGACTTTC. It is translated as CASSLDRRSGANVLTF. The chain recombines TRBV18 with TRBJ2-6; D uncertain. The V and J ends lost 4 bases and 4 bases respectively, with 14 bases between them. Germline assignment: CDR1 KGHSH and CDR2 LQKENI. The CDR3 totals 16 residues.

V and J are TRBV30 and TRBJ1-3; D not certain. The V and J ends lost 4 bases and 0 bases respectively, with 10 bases between them. The germline gives CDR1 GTSNPN, CDR2 SVGIG (reference sequence). The CDR3 loop spans 14 amino acids. The DNA of the CDR3 is TGTGCCTGGACAGCCAAGAGCTCTGGAAACACCATATATTTT. Protein sequence: CAWTAKSSGNTIYF. The full variable domain, rest sourced from reference TRBV30 and TRBJ1-3, is SQTIHQWPATLVQPVGSPLSLECTVEGTSNPNLYWYRQAAGRGLQLLFYSVGIGQISSEVPQNLSASRPQDRQFILSSKKLLLSDSGFYLCAWTAKSSGNTIYFGEGSWLTVV.

By proportion, this clone is medium-sized. J is TRBJ2-5 and V is TRBV7-2; the D is unclear. Trimming removed 2 bases from V and 2 bases from J, with 6 bases in between. The CDR3 runs to 13 residues. The V gene's germline CDR1 is SGHTA and CDR2 FQGNSA. CDR3 in DNA: TGTGCCAGCAGCTTATACCTACAAGAGACCCAGTACTTC. This translates into CASSLYLQETQYF.

The chain combines TRBV2 with TRBJ2-2; possible D gene TRBD1, 5 bases. Germline assignment: CDR1 SNHLY and CDR2 FYNNEI. The V end was cut by 10 bases, the J end by 6 bases, with 18 bases between. The CDR3 is made up of 14 amino acids. The CDR3 nucleotides are TGTGCCAACAGGCGTATGGGGTTAGCCGGGGAGCTGTTTTTT. Translation: CANRRMGLAGELFF.

This clone was found a few times. CDR3 loop: CASYQNSGANVLTF. The CDR3 coding sequence is TGTGCCAGCTATCAGAACTCTGGGGCCAACGTCCTGACTTTC. The J gene is TRBJ2-6, the V gene TRBV7-9; no clear D gene. V shed 8 bases and J shed 0 bases, with 8 bases lying between them. Germline assignment: CDR1 SEHNR and CDR2 FQNEAQ (reference sequence). CDR3 size: 14 residues.